The sequence of this TCR beta chain was determined in a study of regulatory T cells in long-lasting Graves disease. Broader study findings: Favored usage of TRBV28, TRBJ1-2 and TRBJ2-5 was recorded in persistent disease. A greater number of public clonotypes (more than 2,500) was shared by persistent patients than by new patients (around 1,000).

Time point given: persistent/refractory GD, antithyroid drugs over 5 years with positive TRAb. PBMC RNA was the source of the TCR library. A peripheral blood sample, around 8.6 milliliters in volume, was drawn into EDTA tubes. The CDR3 is made up of 13 amino acids. V lost 6 bases, J lost 5 bases, and 7 bases stayed unmatched. Germline-derived CDR1 and CDR2 are MNHNS and SASEGT. On this clonotype: As yet, its antigen is unknown.

Building the TCR beta libraries relied on iRepertoire HTBI primers, and CDR3 regions underwent Arm-PCR. Per the original methods: Samples collectively showed some 65 TRBV and approximately 14 TRBJ segments. TCRdb reprocessed the multiplex PCR reads with MiXCR, giving one entry per CDR3 protein. TCRdb, rather than the study authors, made the V and J calls. Of approximately 470,000 distinct CDR3 sequences in the sample, around 21% were seen once. Specimen: peripheral blood mononuclear cells (PBMCs), collected when the disease was refractory, from a patient treated with antithyroid drugs. This chain uses TRBV6-1 with TRBJ2-7; 7 bases are a match to TRBD1. The TCR originated in a female donor with Graves disease. The CDR3 loop reads CASRITGVHEQYF. Written as DNA, the CDR3 is TGTGCCAGCAGGATTACAGGGGTCCACGAGCAGTACTTC.